Sequencing of this TCR beta chain was carried out in a study of cytomegalovirus exposure and HLA in healthy donors. The study's findings and limits: In a later analysis, a missense DCLRE1C variant was linked to TCR beta V- and J-gene trimming. In vitro testing confirmed a few CMV-associated chains as specific for CMV antigens.

In its sample, this clone was seen a few times. Antigen specificity is unknown. The CDR3 is 17 residues long. Germline CDR1 and CDR2: SEHNR and FQNEAQ (reference sequence). Trimming took 2 bases from V and 3 from J; bases not matched to a gene: 4. PCR involved 60 Vbeta and 13 Jbeta primers. Produced via immunoSEQ multiplex PCR; TCRdb's table is partial and in-frame only. The repertoire holds more than 130,000 clones, with about 80% as singletons. The chain has TRBV7-9 and TRBJ2-3, with 14 bases aligning to TRBD2. The receptor was isolated from a male donor in good health and CMV-seronegative. The sequencing input was PBMCs. The CDR3, as DNA: TGTGCCAGCAGCTTATCCCGACTAGCGGGAGGGACAGATACGCAGTATTTT. This translates into CASSLSRLAGGTDTQYF.